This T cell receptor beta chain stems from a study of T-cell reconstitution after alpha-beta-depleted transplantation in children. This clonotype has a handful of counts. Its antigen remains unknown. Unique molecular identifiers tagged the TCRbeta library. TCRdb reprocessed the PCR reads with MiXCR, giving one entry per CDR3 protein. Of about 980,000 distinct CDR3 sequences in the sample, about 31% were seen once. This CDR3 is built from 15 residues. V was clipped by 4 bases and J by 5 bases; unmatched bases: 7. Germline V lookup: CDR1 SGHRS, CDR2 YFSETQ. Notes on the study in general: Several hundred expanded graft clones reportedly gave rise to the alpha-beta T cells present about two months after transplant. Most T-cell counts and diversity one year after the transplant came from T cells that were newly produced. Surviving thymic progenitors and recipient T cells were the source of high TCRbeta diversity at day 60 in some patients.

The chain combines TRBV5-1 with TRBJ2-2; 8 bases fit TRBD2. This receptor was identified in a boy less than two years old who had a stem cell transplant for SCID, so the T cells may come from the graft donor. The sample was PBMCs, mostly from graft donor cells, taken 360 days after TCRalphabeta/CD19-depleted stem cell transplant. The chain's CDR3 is CASSGGTSRTGELFF. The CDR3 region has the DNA TGCGCCAGCAGCGGCGGGACTAGTCGTACCGGGGAGCTGTTTTTT.